Presented here are 24 T cell receptor beta chains from one specimen sequenced in a study of cytomegalovirus exposure and HLA in healthy donors. The PCR contained 60 Vbeta and 13 Jbeta primers. Repertoires were generated with immunoSEQ multiplex PCR, while TCRdb's copy carries only in-frame clones and drops some. This sample lists under 130,000 clones; its ten largest clones have about 3.2%. The specimen was PBMCs. All receptors come from a man between 40 and 49 years old in good health and CMV-seronegative.

The gene calls are TRBV7-2 and TRBJ2-1; maybe TRBD2 (6 bases). This CDR3 has 15 amino acids. The ends were cut back, 3 bases at V and 0 bases at J, with 9 bases in the middle. Germline V CDR1 and CDR2: SGHTA, FQGNSA. CDR3 protein: CASSFGGSSYNEQFF. Here the CDR3 DNA reads TGTGCCAGCAGCTTTGGGGGGAGCTCCTACAATGAGCAGTTCTTC.

The chain couples TRBV7-9 to TRBJ1-4; no clear D gene. There are 15 residues in the CDR3. The V end lost 1 base, the J end lost 2 bases, and 8 bases lay between the germline ends. From germline, CDR1 is SEHNR and CDR2 FQNEAQ (reference sequence). The CDR3 sequence is CASSLVTRTNEKLFF. In DNA form, the CDR3 reads TGTGCCAGCAGCTTAGTGACACGGACTAATGAAAAACTGTTTTTT. The complete variable domain, with remaining parts taken from reference TRBV7-9 and TRBJ1-4, reads DTGVSQNPRHKITKRGQNVTFRCDPISEHNRLYWYRQTLGQGPEFLTYFQNEAQLEKSRLLSDRFSAERPKGSFSTLEIQRTEQGDSAMYLCASSLVTRTNEKLFFGSGTQLSVL.

The chain joins TRBV28 to TRBJ2-3; 9 bases agree with TRBD1. CDR1 is MDHEN and CDR2 is SYDVKM in the germline V gene. V gave up 5 bases and J gave up 1 base; unmatched junction bases: 10. This CDR3 has 17 residues. The CDR3 loop reads CASSGTGIPHGTDTQYF. As DNA, the CDR3 is TGTGCCAGCAGTGGGACAGGGATACCACACGGCACAGATACGCAGTATTTT.

The chain joins TRBV11-2 to TRBJ2-5; D gene uncertain. The CDR3 length is 14 residues. Between the trimmed V and J ends, which lost 1 base and 4 bases, there was a span of 10 bases. Germline CDR1 reads SGHAT; CDR2 reads FQNNGV. The CDR3 region is CASSLGQFAETQYF. CDR3 bases: TGTGCCAGCAGCTTAGGCCAGTTCGCAGAGACCCAGTACTTC.

The V call is TRBV18, the J call TRBJ1-5, with 7 bases that match TRBD1. Germline CDR1 and CDR2: KGHSH and LQKENI. The CDR3 is made up of 16 amino acids. The V gene end was trimmed by 8 bases and the J gene end by 0 bases; junction bases not matched to a gene: 10. The CDR3 DNA reads TGTGCCAGCACAGAACAGGGGCCCCGTAGCAATCAGCCCCAGCATTTT. Encoded protein: CASTEQGPRSNQPQHF.

Here the CDR3 DNA reads TGTGCCGCGGGACAGGGGAACTATGGCTACACCTTC. This sequence encodes CAAGQGNYGYTF. V usage is TRBV30 and J usage is TRBJ1-2, with 10 bases matching TRBD1. The CDR3 sequence is 12 residues long. Trimming took 8 bases from V and 2 from J; bases not matched to a gene: 2. The germline CDR1 and CDR2 sequences are GTSNPN and SVGIG (reference sequence). Drawing the rest from reference TRBV30 and TRBJ1-2, the complete variable domain is SQTIHQWPATLVQPVGSPLSLECTVEGTSNPNLYWYRQAAGRGLQLLFYSVGIGQISSEVPQNLSASRPQDRQFILSSKKLLLSDSGFYLCAAGQGNYGYTFGSGTRLTVV.

This chain connects TRBV2 to TRBJ1-5; 9 positions agree with TRBD1. Germline CDR1 SNHLY, CDR2 FYNNEI. Germline trimming cut 5 bases from V and 7 bases from J; bases unmatched to any gene: 6. CDR3 length: 14 residues. The CDR3 is CASSLDRGGQPQHF. The CDR3 DNA is TGTGCCAGCAGTCTGGACAGGGGAGGCCAGCCCCAGCATTTT.

The chain uses TRBV11-3 and TRBJ2-1; 7 nucleotides agree with TRBD2. CDR1 and CDR2 from the germline V gene are SGHNT and YENEEA. The CDR3 length is 14 residues. J lost 4 bases, V lost 5 bases, and 5 bases had no gene match. The CDR3 loop is CASSLSGPYNEQFF. In DNA, the CDR3 is TGTGCCAGCAGCCTTAGCGGGCCTTACAATGAGCAGTTCTTC.

This sequence joins TRBV5-4 and TRBJ1-3; D might be TRBD1 (6 bases). Germline lookup yields CDR1 SGHNT and CDR2 YYREEE (reference sequence). The CDR3 has 14 residues. V was cut by 5 bases and J by 3 bases, with 12 bases left in between. The CDR3 is CASSLTGLGNTIYF. The CDR3 coding sequence is TGTGCCAGCAGTTTAACAGGGCTTGGAAACACCATATATTTT.

The J gene is TRBJ2-1, the V gene TRBV28; 9 bases fit TRBD2. The germline V gene encodes CDR1 MDHEN and CDR2 SYDVKM. Trimming removed 3 bases from V and 8 bases from J; junction bases left unmatched: 11. The CDR3 has 16 residues. CDR3 in amino acids: CASSLLELAGNYEQFF. The DNA for the CDR3 is TGTGCCAGCAGTTTGTTGGAGCTAGCGGGAAACTATGAGCAGTTCTTC.

This sequence joins TRBV7-2 and TRBJ2-5; 7 bases are a match to TRBD1. Germline lookup yields CDR1 SGHTA and CDR2 FQGNSA. The CDR3 consists of 14 residues. J was trimmed by 3 bases and V by 0 bases; bases with no gene match: 1. The CDR3 region is CASSLAGTEETQYF. The CDR3 region has the DNA TGTGCCAGCAGCTTAGCGGGGACAGAAGAGACCCAGTACTTC.

V gene TRBV7-2 combines with J gene TRBJ1-5; a weak D match, TRBD1 (5 bases). Germline V lookup: CDR1 SGHTA, CDR2 FQGNSA. V dropped 7 bases and J dropped 6 bases, with 19 bases sitting between them. The CDR3 is made up of 15 amino acids. The CDR3 DNA reads TGTGCCAGCACCCTCTCCGGAGGGGAGGGTCAGCCCCAGCATTTT. As protein: CASTLSGGEGQPQHF.

The V and J genes are TRBV5-4 and TRBJ2-7; D is possibly TRBD1 (6 bases). Germline V gene data show CDR1 as SGHNT and CDR2 as YYREEE (reference sequence). The germline V and J ends were trimmed by 0 bases and 6 bases, with 13 bases remaining between them. CDR3 length equals 14 residues. DNA of the CDR3: TGTGCCAGCAGCTTGGTGGGGACACCTCTCGAGCAGTACTTC. Residues: CASSLVGTPLEQYF.

V is TRBV6-1 and J is TRBJ1-6, with 8 bases matching TRBD1. Germline lookup yields CDR1 MNHNS and CDR2 SASEGT. J gave up 10 bases and V 9 bases, and 8 bases lay outside the gene matches. This CDR3 contains 13 residues. CDR3 sequence reads: CASNQGADSPLHF. The CDR3 nucleotides read TGTGCCAGTAACCAGGGGGCCGACTCACCCCTCCACTTT.

V gene TRBV7-2 combines with J gene TRBJ2-2; D remains unclear. Germline values: CDR1 SGHTA, CDR2 FQGNSA. V was cut by 1 base and J by 8 bases, with 11 bases left in between. This CDR3 spans 14 amino acids. The CDR3 DNA is TGTGCCAGCAGCTTAGAACGCTATCTGGGGGAGCTGTTTTTT. This gives the protein CASSLERYLGELFF.

The rearrangement joins TRBV28 to TRBJ1-1; D may be TRBD1 (5 bases). The V and J ends lost 4 bases and 1 base respectively, with 10 bases between them. The germline V gene has CDR1 MDHEN and CDR2 SYDVKM. This CDR3 is 14 amino acids long. Written as DNA, the CDR3 is TGTGCCAGCAGTTCGGGACTCCGGAACACTGAAGCTTTCTTT. Protein: CASSSGLRNTEAFF.

The chain couples TRBV28 to TRBJ2-5, with D possibly being TRBD2 (6 bases). The DNA matches TRBJ2-7 better at its end, which makes the J call doubtful. Germline V lookup: CDR1 MDHEN, CDR2 SYDVKM. CDR3 length: 16 amino acids. CDR3 residues: CASSLFLGGDPYEQYF. CDR3 sequence (DNA): TGTGCCAGCAGTTTATTCCTTGGAGGGGACCCCTACGAGCAGTACTTC.

The chain carries TRBV7-9 and TRBJ2-1; tentatively, D is TRBD2 (6 bases). CDR3 size: 15 residues. V lost 3 bases and J 7 bases, leaving 16 bases between the germline ends. Germline values: CDR1 SEHNR, CDR2 FQNEAQ (reference sequence). The CDR3 sequence is CASSFTGSAKNEQFF. The CDR3 DNA follows: TGTGCCAGCAGCTTCACCGGGAGTGCCAAGAATGAGCAGTTCTTC.

The chain uses TRBV11-2 and TRBJ2-7; perhaps TRBD2 as D (6 bases). Trimming took off 2 bases at V and 1 base at J, with 12 bases between the two ends. The CDR3 length is 15 residues. In germline, CDR1 is SGHAT, CDR2 FQNNGV. The CDR3 DNA follows: TGTGCCAGCAGCTTACGTCTAGCGTTTTCCTACGAGCAGTACTTC. This gives the protein CASSLRLAFSYEQYF.

This chain connects TRBV18 to TRBJ1-3; 8 positions match TRBD1. Germline CDR1 and CDR2: KGHSH and LQKENI. The CDR3 is 16 residues long. The trim removed 4 bases at V and 4 bases at J, leaving 9 bases unmatched. The DNA for the CDR3 is TGTGCCAGCTCACGGGGACAGGCGATCGAGGGAAACACCATATATTTT. Protein sequence: CASSRGQAIEGNTIYF.

The chain links TRBV4-3 to TRBJ1-3, with D maybe TRBD1 (5 bases). V gave up 4 bases and J gave up 0 bases, with 13 bases separating them. This CDR3 is built from 16 residues. CDR1 is LGHNA, CDR2 YSLEER, per germline. The chain's CDR3 is CASSRGDRSSGNTIYF. The CDR3 bases are TGCGCCAGCAGCCGGGGGGACCGGAGCTCTGGAAACACCATATATTTT.

This sequence joins TRBV19 and TRBJ1-1, with TRBD1 identical over 9 bases. Germline CDR1 reads LNHDA; CDR2 reads SQIVND (reference sequence). V shed 4 bases and J 7 bases; nucleotides not matched to a gene: 7. The CDR3 runs to 14 residues. The CDR3 DNA reads as TGTGCCAGTAGTACCAACAGGGGGCAATTTGAAGCTTTCTTT. Translation gives CASSTNRGQFEAFF.

This chain connects TRBV19 to TRBJ2-7; weak D call: TRBD2 (6 bases). The CDR3 extends over 16 amino acids. Germline CDR1 reads LNHDA; CDR2 reads SQIVND (reference sequence). Between the trimmed V and J ends, which lost 1 base and 1 base, there was a span of 14 bases. CDR3 loop: CASSIVPAGESYEQYF. The CDR3 coding sequence is TGTGCCAGTAGTATAGTCCCAGCGGGCGAATCCTACGAGCAGTACTTC.

DNA of the CDR3: TGTGCCAGCAGCCCTTCTAGCGGGGGGTCAAACACCGGGGAGCTGTTTTTT. As protein: CASSPSSGGSNTGELFF. The chain recombines TRBV4-2 with TRBJ2-2; 11 bases fit TRBD2. The CDR3 spans 17 residues. V trimming: 4 bases; J trimming: 2 bases; junction bases outside the gene matches: 6. CDR1 is LGHNA, CDR2 YNFKEQ, per germline.